This T cell receptor beta chain was sequenced during a study of OX40 agonist ivuxolimab in advanced cancers. Looking at the study overall: Every 2 weeks, ivuxolimab was infused into the patients intravenously at between 0.01 and 10 mg/kg.

Measured with immunoSEQ multiplex PCR; TCRdb has only the in-frame clones, and not every one. In the table there are around 75,000 clones, 80% to 90% of which are singletons. V gave up 7 bases and J gave up 5 bases; unmatched junction bases: 9. The length of the CDR3 is 14 residues. Germline CDR1 MNHNY, CDR2 SVGAGI (reference sequence). The sample in question was CD4+ or CD8+ T cells sorted from blood, obtained in a trial of the OX40 agonist ivuxolimab. This receptor was taken from an adult with an advanced solid tumor such as melanoma, head and neck, liver or kidney cancer. V and J are TRBV6-6 and TRBJ2-7; the match to TRBD1 covers 9 bases. The CDR3: CASTTGTGIDEQYF. CDR3 coding DNA: TGTGCCAGCACCACCGGGACAGGGATAGACGAGCAGTACTTC.